Following are 27 T cell receptor beta chains from one sample sequenced in a study of regulatory T cells in long-lasting Graves disease. Sample time point: persistent/refractory GD, antithyroid drugs over 5 years with positive TRAb. TCR sequences were obtained from RNA taken from PBMCs. Relying on iRepertoire HTBI primers and Arm-PCR of CDR3 regions, the team built TCR beta libraries. TCRdb reprocessed the multiplex PCR reads via MiXCR and lists one record per CDR3 protein. This table has approximately 690,000 distinct CDR3 sequences, approximately 31% appearing once. Source: peripheral blood mononuclear cells (PBMCs), taken when the disease was refractory, from a patient treated with antithyroid drugs. These receptors all come from a female donor with Graves disease.

There are many counts of this clonotype. The chain links TRBV28 to TRBJ1-1; 9 positions agree with TRBD1. Germline assignment: CDR1 MDHEN and CDR2 SYDVKM. The J segment lost 7 bases and the V segment lost 6 bases, leaving 6 bases of the junction unmatched. This CDR3 has 13 residues. The CDR3 loop is CASSLTGGGEAFF. As DNA, the CDR3 is TGTGCCAGCAGCCTTACAGGGGGCGGTGAAGCTTTCTTT.

The CDR3 nucleotides read TGTGCCAGCAGTGAAGATAGGGGTTTGAACACTGAAGCTTTCTTT. As protein: CASSEDRGLNTEAFF. This chain joins TRBV6-1 and TRBJ1-1, with D possibly being TRBD1 (5 bases). In germline, CDR1 is MNHNS, CDR2 SASEGT. The CDR3 runs 15 residues. V dropped 1 base and J dropped 0 bases, with 9 bases sitting between them.

The gene calls are TRBV5-1 and TRBJ1-2, with no clear D. The length of the CDR3 is 16 residues. Germline CDR1 and CDR2: SGHRS and YFSETQ. The V and J ends lost 0 bases and 4 bases respectively, with 16 bases between them. CDR3 in amino acids: CASSLAWAERSYGYTF. The DNA of the CDR3 is TGCGCCAGCAGCTTGGCCTGGGCAGAGCGTAGCTATGGCTACACCTTC.

This clonotype was counted only a few times. The rearrangement joins TRBV27 to TRBJ1-1; D gene uncertain. CDR3 length equals 14 residues. The germline gives CDR1 MNHEY, CDR2 SMNVEV (reference sequence). V was clipped by 0 bases and J by 1 base, with 6 bases between them. CDR3: CASSLSRTNTEAFF. CDR3 sequence (DNA): TGTGCCAGCAGTTTATCCCGGACGAACACTGAAGCTTTCTTT.

This clonotype was seen only once. A much larger clonotype is one base distant, so this may be a read error. V gene TRBV28 combines with J gene TRBJ1-6, with D maybe TRBD1 (5 bases). The V gene lost 4 bases and the J gene lost 6 bases, with 13 bases spanning the gap. CDR3 length equals 15 residues. Germline V gives CDR1 MDHEN, CDR2 SYDVKM. CDR3 nucleotide sequence: TGTGCCAGCAGTTCCCGGGGCAGGATTAATTCACCCCTCCACTTT. It encodes CASSSRGRINSPLHF.

This clonotype appeared a few times. The CDR3 nucleotides read TGTGCCAGCAGCCCCCGGGCCGGTGAAAAACTGTTTTTT. Encoded protein: CASSPRAGEKLFF. The chain carries TRBV18 and TRBJ1-4; D not resolved. Germline V CDR1 and CDR2: KGHSH, LQKENI. There are 13 residues in the CDR3. The ends were cut back, 8 bases at V and 7 bases at J, with 14 bases in the middle.

V usage is TRBV12-3 or TRBV12-4 and J usage is TRBJ1-4; 9 nucleotides match TRBD1. CDR3 size: 15 residues. J lost 6 bases, V lost 5 bases, and 7 bases had no gene match. For the CDR3, the DNA is TGTGCCAGCAGTGAAGTCGGACAGGGGCATGAAAAACTGTTTTTT. Protein sequence: CASSEVGQGHEKLFF.

This clonotype was detected only once. V and J are TRBV11-2 and TRBJ2-1, with TRBD2 matching 7 bases. This CDR3 has 14 amino acids. The germline CDR1 and CDR2 sequences are SGHAT and FQNNGV. With 2 bases clipped from V and 6 bases from J, the junction kept 4 bases outside the gene matches. CDR3 sequence (DNA): TGTGCCAGCAGCTTATCTGGCGGGAGCAATGAGCAGTTCTTC. It yields the protein CASSLSGGSNEQFF.

The CDR3 here is CASSYAINSPLHF. The CDR3 nucleotides read TGTGCCAGCAGCTACGCTATAAATTCACCCCTCCACTTT. The genes are TRBV7-9 and TRBJ1-6; no clear D gene. This CDR3 is built from 13 residues. Per germline, CDR1 SEHNR and CDR2 FQNEAQ (reference sequence). The V and J ends lost 4 bases and 7 bases respectively, with 8 bases between them.

This clonotype was counted between two and nine times. The J gene is TRBJ1-1, the V gene TRBV12-3 or TRBV12-4; unclear D gene. Trimming cost V 6 bases and J 0 bases, with 20 bases left between them. The CDR3 is 17 amino acids. CDR3 bases: TGTGCCAGCAGACGATCCCCCGGACGGATGTTGAACACTGAAGCTTTCTTT. Translating it yields CASRRSPGRMLNTEAFF.

The chain employs TRBV28 and TRBJ1-1; a possible D gene is TRBD1 (5 bases). Trimming took 6 bases from V and 1 from J, leaving 18 bases between them. Looked up from germline, CDR1 is MDHEN and CDR2 is SYDVKM. The CDR3 sequence is 16 residues long. CDR3 nucleotides: TGTGCCAGCAGCTTGGATCAGGGTATACAGAACACTGAAGCTTTCTTT. Translating gives CASSLDQGIQNTEAFF. Drawing the rest from reference TRBV28 and TRBJ1-1, the complete variable domain is DVKVTQSSRYLVKRTGEKVFLECVQDMDHENMFWYRQDPGLGLRLIYFSYDVKMKEKGDIPEGYSVSREKKERFSLILESASTNQTSMYLCASSLDQGIQNTEAFFGQGTRLTVV.

This clonotype was counted a single time. The genes are TRBV28 and TRBJ1-1; a weak D match, TRBD1 (5 bases). CDR3 size: 11 residues. In germline, CDR1 is MDHEN, CDR2 SYDVKM. V was shortened by 5 bases and J by 10 bases, with 11 bases between the two germline ends. CDR3 DNA sequence: TGTGCCAGCAGTGGACGGAGGGGAGCTTTCTTT. It is translated as CASSGRRGAFF.

A few counts support this clonotype. The chain couples TRBV6-1 to TRBJ2-7; D remains unclear. CDR3 length: 12 residues. Trimming took off 5 bases at V and 2 bases at J, with 7 bases between the two ends. Looked up from germline, CDR1 is MNHNS and CDR2 is SASEGT. The CDR3 sequence is CASSNPAYEQYF. The CDR3 nucleotides are TGTGCCAGCAGTAATCCGGCCTACGAGCAGTACTTC.

This clonotype has just a few counts. The chain joins TRBV6-2 or TRBV6-3 to TRBJ1-5, with D hard to call. The length of the CDR3 is 11 residues. Germline V gene data show CDR1 as MNHEY and CDR2 as SVGEGT. Trimming took off 2 bases at V and 9 bases at J, with 5 bases between the two ends. CDR3 sequence reads: CASSYPGPQHF. The DNA of the CDR3 is TGTGCCAGCAGTTACCCGGGGCCCCAGCATTTT.

The V gene is TRBV6-2 or TRBV6-3, the J gene TRBJ1-2, with TRBD1 matching 7 bases. CDR1 MNHEY and CDR2 SVGEGT come from the germline V gene. CDR3 length: 17 residues. V was pared by 7 bases and J by 6 bases, with 20 bases of the junction left unmatched. CDR3: CASNWRGVRGTAHGYTF. The CDR3 bases are TGTGCCAGCAATTGGAGAGGTGTCCGAGGGACAGCTCATGGCTACACCTTC.

This clonotype was counted between two and nine times. This chain uses TRBV27 with TRBJ1-2; 9 nucleotides match TRBD1. The junction had 6 bases not matched to a gene; V was cut back by 6 bases and J by 4 bases. Germline V lookup: CDR1 MNHEY, CDR2 SMNVEV (reference sequence). CDR3 length: 14 amino acids. CDR3 DNA sequence: TGTGCCAGCAGCGGGACAGGGTTCATCTATGGCTACACCTTC. It translates to CASSGTGFIYGYTF.

This clonotype has a handful of counts. The chain links TRBV2 to TRBJ2-6, with D possibly matching TRBD2 (5 bases). This CDR3 has 16 amino acids. V gave up 7 bases and J gave up 0 bases, with 13 bases separating them. From germline, CDR1 is SNHLY and CDR2 FYNNEI. Here the CDR3 DNA reads TGTGCCAGCACCCCGAACCGGGGCTCTGGGGCCAACGTCCTGACTTTC. Translating gives CASTPNRGSGANVLTF.

This clonotype was recorded many times. This chain uses TRBV11-1 with TRBJ2-7; no reliable D call. CDR1 is SGHAT, CDR2 FQDESV, per germline (reference sequence). Trimming took 1 base from V and 1 from J, leaving 8 bases between them. The CDR3 contains 14 residues. The CDR3 reads CASSLEDGSYEQYF. In DNA form, the CDR3 reads TGTGCCAGCAGCTTAGAAGACGGTTCCTACGAGCAGTACTTC.

The rearrangement links TRBV3-1 to TRBJ2-1; D is possibly TRBD2 (6 bases). This CDR3 has 15 amino acids. CDR1 LGHDT and CDR2 YNNKEL come from the germline V gene (reference sequence). V was pared by 1 base and J by 4 bases, with 11 bases between. The chain's CDR3 is CASSQVRGNYNEQFF. The DNA for the CDR3 is TGTGCCAGCAGCCAAGTTCGGGGGAATTACAATGAGCAGTTCTTC.

This clonotype was seen a handful of times. The gene calls are TRBV6-1 and TRBJ2-5; either TRBD1 or TRBD2 may fit D (5 bases each). The germline V gene has CDR1 MNHNS and CDR2 SASEGT. Trimming shortened V by 4 bases and J by 5 bases, and 11 bases separated the two germline ends. CDR3 size: 13 residues. CDR3 nucleotide sequence: TGTGCCAGCAGTGGGGGGTATGGGGAGACCCAGTACTTC. It encodes CASSGGYGETQYF.

V is TRBV6-2 or TRBV6-3 and J is TRBJ1-5; no clear D gene. Trimming cost V 2 bases and J 6 bases, with 8 bases left between them. The CDR3 runs to 13 residues. Germline CDR1 MNHEY, CDR2 SVGEGT. The CDR3 nucleotides read TGTGCCAGCAGTTACGTTGGGAGTCAGCCCCAGCATTTT. Residues: CASSYVGSQPQHF.

This clonotype was recorded a few times. V and J are TRBV6-1 and TRBJ2-2; TRBD1 aligns across 12 bases. The CDR3 totals 16 residues. The V gene end was trimmed by 6 bases and the J gene end by 3 bases; junction bases not matched to a gene: 5. CDR1 and CDR2 (germline): MNHNS, SASEGT. The DNA of the CDR3 is TGTGCCAGCAGATCCGGGACAGGGGGCGACACCGGGGAGCTGTTTTTT. This gives the protein CASRSGTGGDTGELFF.

The V gene is TRBV5-1, the J gene TRBJ2-7; 8 bases match TRBD2. The germline gives CDR1 SGHRS, CDR2 YFSETQ. Germline trimming cut 4 bases from V and 4 bases from J; bases unmatched to any gene: 7. This CDR3 has 14 amino acids. The CDR3 DNA is TGCGCCAGCAGCAAAAAAAGCGGGGGATACGAGCAGTACTTC. Translation: CASSKKSGGYEQYF.

This clonotype occurred a few times. The chain is built from TRBV20-1 and TRBJ1-2; D possibly corresponds to TRBD1 (5 bases). The CDR3 is 12 residues long. Germline assignment: CDR1 DFQATT and CDR2 SNEGSKA (reference sequence). CDR3 in amino acids: CRAGTANYGYTF. As DNA, the CDR3 is TGCAGGGCAGGGACGGCTAACTATGGCTACACCTTC.

The V gene is TRBV5-5, the J gene TRBJ2-5, with a possible D match to TRBD2 (6 bases). V was cut by 4 bases and J by 5 bases, with 15 bases left in between. The CDR3 has 14 amino acids. Germline lookup yields CDR1 SGHKS and CDR2 YYEKEE (reference sequence). The CDR3 sequence is CASSERLVGETQYF. In DNA, the CDR3 is TGTGCCAGCAGCGAAAGACTAGTGGGTGAGACCCAGTACTTC.

There are a few counts of this clonotype. CDR3 protein: CSVDPTASGGYTF. CDR3 DNA: TGCAGCGTTGACCCGACGGCCTCGGGTGGCTACACCTTC. The V and J genes are TRBV29-1 and TRBJ1-2; D call uncertain. This CDR3 is 13 amino acids long. The germline CDR1 and CDR2 sequences are SQVTM and ANQGSEA. V was clipped by 3 bases and J by 7 bases, with 15 bases between them.

The V and J genes are TRBV29-1 and TRBJ1-2; D gene ambiguous. CDR1 is SQVTM and CDR2 is ANQGSEA in the germline V gene. This CDR3 contains 11 residues. V gave up 0 bases and J gave up 6 bases, with 5 bases separating them. CDR3 coding DNA: TGCAGCGTTGAAGAGTGGGATGGCTACACCTTC. Residues: CSVEEWDGYTF.